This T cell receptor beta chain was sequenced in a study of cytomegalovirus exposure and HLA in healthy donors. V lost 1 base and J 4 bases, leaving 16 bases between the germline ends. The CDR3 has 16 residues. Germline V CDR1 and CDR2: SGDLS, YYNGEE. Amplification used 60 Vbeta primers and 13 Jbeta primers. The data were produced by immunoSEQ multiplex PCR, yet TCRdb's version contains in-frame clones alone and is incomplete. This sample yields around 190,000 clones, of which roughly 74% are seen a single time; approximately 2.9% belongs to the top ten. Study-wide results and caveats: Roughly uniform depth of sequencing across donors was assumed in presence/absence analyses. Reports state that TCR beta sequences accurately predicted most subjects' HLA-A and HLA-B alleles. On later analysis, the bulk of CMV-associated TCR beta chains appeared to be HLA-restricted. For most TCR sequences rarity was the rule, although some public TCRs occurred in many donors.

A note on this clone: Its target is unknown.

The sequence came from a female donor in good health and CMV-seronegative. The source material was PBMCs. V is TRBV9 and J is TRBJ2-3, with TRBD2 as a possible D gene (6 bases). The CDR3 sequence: CASSVPISSGADTQYF. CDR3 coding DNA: TGTGCCAGCAGCGTACCCATATCATCGGGGGCAGATACGCAGTATTTT.